This T cell receptor (beta chain) is drawn from a study of post-analysis software for immune sequencing data. Whole-study context: The patients showed relapsing-remitting, secondary progressive and progressive-relapsing multiple sclerosis courses.

Findings and caveats of the study: Strong co-clustering by F measure was evident for samples that had been prepared in the same batch. Five TRBV segments occurring more often in patients than controls included TRBV5-6, TRBV5-1 and TRBV20-1.

This CDR3 is built from 15 residues. Germline CDR1 is SGHTA and CDR2 is FQGNSA. Trimming removed 6 bases from V and 6 bases from J; junction bases left unmatched: 11. Unique molecular identifiers featured in each of the TCR beta cDNA libraries. TCRdb recomputed calls from the PCR reads with MiXCR, one row per CDR3 protein. Here the sample spans roughly 670,000 distinct CDR3 sequences, approximately 59% being singletons. With regard to this clonotype: Its antigen remains unidentified.

The TCR originated in a girl aged 2-10 years with multiple sclerosis. Sequences were obtained from blood. This chain links TRBV7-2 with TRBJ1-2, with 9 bases lining up with TRBD1. The CDR3 is CASSLSRDRANGYTF. Here the CDR3 DNA reads TGTGCCAGCAGTTTAAGCCGGGACAGGGCCAATGGCTACACCTTC. The complete variable domain, with remaining parts taken from reference TRBV7-2 and TRBJ1-2, reads GAGVSQSPSNKVTEKGKDVELRCDPISGHTALYWYRQSLGQGLEFLIYFQGNSAPDKSGLPSDRFSAERTGGSVSTLTIQRTQQEDSAVYLCASSLSRDRANGYTFGSGTRLTVV.